The 15 T cell receptor beta chains below all came from one sample that was sequenced in a study of cytomegalovirus exposure and HLA in healthy donors. In the PCR, 60 Vbeta and 13 Jbeta primers were used. Clones were read by immunoSEQ multiplex PCR, and TCRdb kept only the in-frame ones, dropping some. This table has 120,000 or so clones, 77% appearing once. The source material was PBMCs. These receptors originate from a man in his forties or fifties in good health and CMV-seropositive.

The J gene is TRBJ2-1, the V gene TRBV7-2; 9 nucleotides line up with TRBD1. CDR1 is SGHTA, CDR2 FQGNSA, per germline. V lost 5 bases to trimming and J lost 12 bases; unmatched junction nucleotides: 2. The CDR3 consists of 11 residues. DNA for the CDR3: TGTGCCAGCAGCGAACAGGGGGCGCAGTTCTTC. This codes for CASSEQGAQFF.

This rearrangement joins TRBV5-4 to TRBJ1-2, with 7 bases matching TRBD1. CDR3 size: 15 residues. V trimming: 2 bases; J trimming: 2 bases; junction bases outside the gene matches: 6. The germline V gene has CDR1 SGHNT and CDR2 YYREEE (reference sequence). The CDR3 sequence: CASSLGGQQNYGYTF. DNA for the CDR3: TGTGCCAGCAGCTTAGGGGGACAGCAAAACTATGGCTACACCTTC.

This chain joins TRBV6-4 and TRBJ1-5; no reliable D call. CDR1 is MRHNA and CDR2 is SNTAGT in the germline V gene. V lost 3 bases and J 2 bases, leaving 17 bases between the germline ends. This CDR3 has 17 residues. In DNA, the CDR3 is TGTGCCAGCAGTGAATTCCTTTCACTTGAGGGCAATCAGCCCCAGCATTTT. Amino acids: CASSEFLSLEGNQPQHF.

The chain couples TRBV7-9 to TRBJ2-1; TRBD2 matches at 7 bases. Losses at the gene ends were 5 bases for V and 5 bases for J; bases not matched to a gene: 21. Germline V gene sequence: CDR1 SEHNR, CDR2 FQNEAQ (reference sequence). This CDR3 is built from 19 residues. Written as DNA, the CDR3 is TGTGCCAGCAGCACTCCGCGCCGGCTAGCGGAATACCAGAACAATGAGCAGTTCTTC. Translated: CASSTPRRLAEYQNNEQFF.

V and J are TRBV2 and TRBJ2-1; 15 bases are shared with TRBD2. Trimming took 6 bases from V and 7 from J; bases not matched to a gene: 4. The CDR3 length is 15 residues. Germline V gene sequence: CDR1 SNHLY, CDR2 FYNNEI. In DNA, the CDR3 is TGTGCCAGCAGGGGGGGGACTAGCGGGAGGAATGAGCAGTTCTTC. This gives the protein CASRGGTSGRNEQFF. Full variable domain (rest looked up from reference TRBV2 and TRBJ2-1): EPEVTQTPSHQVTQMGQEVILRCVPISNHLYFYWYRQILGQKVEFLVSFYNNEISEKSEIFDDQFSVERPDGSNFTLKIRSTKLEDSAMYFCASRGGTSGRNEQFFGPGTRLTVL.

This clone came up once. This rearrangement joins TRBV4-3 to TRBJ1-2; 7 bases are a match to TRBD1. Germline V CDR1 and CDR2: LGHNA, YSLEER. CDR3 length: 15 residues. V lost 3 bases, J lost 0 bases, and 4 bases stayed unmatched. This CDR3 reads CASSQQGGTNYGYTF. The CDR3 DNA reads TGCGCCAGCAGCCAGCAGGGGGGAACTAACTATGGCTACACCTTC.

The V gene is TRBV4-2, the J gene TRBJ2-2, with D hard to call. Per the germline V gene, CDR1 is LGHNA and CDR2 is YNFKEQ. The germline V and J ends were trimmed by 4 bases and 4 bases, with 7 bases remaining between them. The CDR3 totals 13 residues. Here the CDR3 DNA reads TGTGCCAGCAGCCTTACAAGCACCGGGGAGCTGTTTTTT. As protein: CASSLTSTGELFF.

The chain employs TRBV28 and TRBJ2-7, with D possibly TRBD1 on 6 matching bases. The V gene lost 6 bases and the J gene lost 0 bases, with 12 bases spanning the gap. The germline V gene encodes CDR1 MDHEN and CDR2 SYDVKM. The CDR3 has 14 amino acids. CDR3 nucleotide sequence: TGTGCCAGCAGCCTAGGGGGTAGCTCCTACGAGCAGTACTTC. As protein: CASSLGGSSYEQYF.

The rearrangement links TRBV19 to TRBJ1-5; 7 bases are a match to TRBD1. The germline V gene has CDR1 LNHDA and CDR2 SQIVND (reference sequence). The CDR3 consists of 14 residues. The J segment lost 6 bases and the V segment lost 5 bases, leaving 7 bases of the junction unmatched. CDR3 coding DNA: TGTGCCAGTAGTTATGGACAGGTTGGTCAGCCCCAGCATTTT. It is translated as CASSYGQVGQPQHF.

This chain joins TRBV6-1 and TRBJ1-5; unclear D gene. The CDR3 totals 14 residues. V was pared by 6 bases and J by 6 bases, with 15 bases between. Germline CDR1 MNHNS, CDR2 SASEGT. The CDR3 sequence is CASRDPGIVQPQHF. The CDR3 DNA reads TGTGCCAGCAGGGATCCGGGTATCGTTCAGCCCCAGCATTTT.

The V and J genes are TRBV6-1 and TRBJ1-1; 8 bases are shared with TRBD1. The germline gives CDR1 MNHNS, CDR2 SASEGT. V was clipped by 5 bases and J by 6 bases; unmatched bases: 5. The CDR3 contains 13 residues. The CDR3 sequence: CASSPTGGPEAFF. CDR3 nucleotides: TGTGCCAGCAGTCCCACAGGGGGACCTGAAGCTTTCTTT.

This clone was detected a few times. The chain recombines TRBV4-1 with TRBJ1-2; TRBD1 matches 7 bases. V was pared by 4 bases and J by 8 bases, with 13 bases of the junction left unmatched. This CDR3 has 15 residues. The V gene's germline CDR1 is MGHRA and CDR2 YSYEKL. In nucleotides, the CDR3 is TGCGCCAGCAGCCCGCTCCGACAGGGTAATGGAGGCTACACCTTC. This sequence encodes CASSPLRQGNGGYTF.

This clone turned up a few times. The V and J genes are TRBV28 and TRBJ2-6; D might be TRBD1 (6 bases). The CDR3 is 14 residues long. V was pared by 5 bases and J by 2 bases, with 7 bases between. Germline CDR1 reads MDHEN; CDR2 reads SYDVKM. Here the CDR3 DNA reads TGTGCCAGCAGTCAGGGGCCTGGGGCCAACGTCCTGACTTTC. This translates into CASSQGPGANVLTF.

The chain is built from TRBV7-2 and TRBJ1-2; TRBD1 might be the D (6 bases). Germline CDR1 and CDR2: SGHTA and FQGNSA. The CDR3 contains 15 residues. The V gene lost 5 bases and the J gene lost 1 base, with 14 bases spanning the gap. The CDR3 DNA follows: TGTGCCAGCAGCCTCGGGACAAACGATAACTATGGCTACACCTTC. Amino acid sequence: CASSLGTNDNYGYTF.

The chain has TRBV5-1 and TRBJ2-2; TRBD1 matches 7 bases. The CDR3 is 16 amino acids. The junction had 6 bases not matched to a gene; V was cut back by 0 bases and J by 4 bases. CDR1 and CDR2 from the germline V gene are SGHRS and YFSETQ. The CDR3 protein is CASSLEGGRVTGELFF. As DNA, the CDR3 is TGCGCCAGCAGCTTGGAAGGGGGCAGGGTCACCGGGGAGCTGTTTTTT.